This note documents a single TCR beta chain sequence. Its antigen is not identified. The protocol was immunoSEQ multiplex PCR, while the TCRdb copy is restricted to in-frame clones and leaves out a portion. The repertoire includes 110,000 to 150,000 clones, roughly 90% of them detected once, and about 0.65% sits in the top ten. V dropped 0 bases and J dropped 9; count of bases not matched to a gene: 6. Per germline, CDR1 LGHNA and CDR2 YSLEER. CDR3 size: 16 residues. The data were obtained in a study of cytomegalovirus exposure and HLA in healthy donors. General observations from the study: Rare sequences made up most TCRs, while some public TCRs were found in many donors. CMV antigen specificity was confirmed in vitro for three CMV-associated chains.

This clonotype was obtained from a man younger than 30 in good health and CMV-seronegative. V usage is TRBV4-3 and J usage is TRBJ2-1, with TRBD2 identical over 12 bases. The sequenced sample was PBMCs. The CDR3 nucleotides are TGCGCCAGCAGCCAAGATCAGGCACTAGCGGGAGGTGAGCAGTTCTTC. Translation: CASSQDQALAGGEQFF.